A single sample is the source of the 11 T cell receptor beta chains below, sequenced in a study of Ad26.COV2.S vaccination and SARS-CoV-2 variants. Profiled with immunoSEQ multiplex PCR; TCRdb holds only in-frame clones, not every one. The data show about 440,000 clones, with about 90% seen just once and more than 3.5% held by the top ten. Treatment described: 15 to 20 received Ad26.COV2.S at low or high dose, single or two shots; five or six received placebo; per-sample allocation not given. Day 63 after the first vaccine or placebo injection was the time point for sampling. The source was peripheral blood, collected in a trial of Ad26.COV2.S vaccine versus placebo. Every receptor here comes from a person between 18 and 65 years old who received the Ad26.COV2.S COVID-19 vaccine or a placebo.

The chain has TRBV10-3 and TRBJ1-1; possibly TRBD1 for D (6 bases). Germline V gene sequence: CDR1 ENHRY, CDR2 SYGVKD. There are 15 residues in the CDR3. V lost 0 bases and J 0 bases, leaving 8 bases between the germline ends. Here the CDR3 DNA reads TGTGCCATCAGTGAGTCGCGGACAGTGAACACTGAAGCTTTCTTT. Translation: CAISESRTVNTEAFF.

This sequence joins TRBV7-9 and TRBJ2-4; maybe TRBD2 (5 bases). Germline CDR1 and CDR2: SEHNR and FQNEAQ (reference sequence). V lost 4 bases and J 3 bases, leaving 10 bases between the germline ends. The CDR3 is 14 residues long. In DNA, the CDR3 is TGTGCCAGCAGCTCAGCGGTAGTCAAAAACATTCAGTACTTC. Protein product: CASSSAVVKNIQYF.

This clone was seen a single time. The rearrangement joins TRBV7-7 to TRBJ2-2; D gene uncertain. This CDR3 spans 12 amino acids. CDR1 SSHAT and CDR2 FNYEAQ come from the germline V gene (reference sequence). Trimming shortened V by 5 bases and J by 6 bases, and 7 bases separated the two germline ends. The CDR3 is CASSRGAGELFF. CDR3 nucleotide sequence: TGTGCCAGCAGCAGAGGTGCCGGGGAGCTGTTTTTT.

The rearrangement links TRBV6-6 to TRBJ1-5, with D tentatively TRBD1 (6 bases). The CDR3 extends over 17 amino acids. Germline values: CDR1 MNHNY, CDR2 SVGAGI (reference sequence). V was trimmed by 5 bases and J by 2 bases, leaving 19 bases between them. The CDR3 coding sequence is TGTGCCAGCAGTCCCCCGATTGGGGGGCAAGGCAATCAGCCCCAGCATTTT. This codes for CASSPPIGGQGNQPQHF.

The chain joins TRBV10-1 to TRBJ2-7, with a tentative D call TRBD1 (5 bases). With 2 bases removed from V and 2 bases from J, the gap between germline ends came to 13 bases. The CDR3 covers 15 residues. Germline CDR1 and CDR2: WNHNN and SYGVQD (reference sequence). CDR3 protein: CASSEIAGMAYEQYF. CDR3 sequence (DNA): TGCGCCAGCAGTGAGATAGCAGGGATGGCCTACGAGCAGTACTTC.

The DNA for the CDR3 is TGTGCCAGCAGCCAGAGGGGGGCCCAAGAGACCCAGTACTTC. This translates into CASSQRGAQETQYF. This chain links TRBV4-2 with TRBJ2-5, with D perhaps matching TRBD1 or TRBD2 (6 bases each). This CDR3 spans 14 amino acids. Trimming shortened V by 3 bases and J by 1 base, and 9 bases separated the two germline ends. In germline, CDR1 is LGHNA, CDR2 YNFKEQ.

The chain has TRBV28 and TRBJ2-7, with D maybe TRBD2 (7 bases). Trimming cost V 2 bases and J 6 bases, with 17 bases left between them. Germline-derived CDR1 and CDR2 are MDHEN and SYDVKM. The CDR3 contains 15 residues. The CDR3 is CASSLRGRGAGEQYF. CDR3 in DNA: TGTGCCAGCAGTTTAAGGGGCCGGGGGGCCGGCGAGCAGTACTTC.

The DNA of the CDR3 is TGTGCCAGCAGCTTAGGGGGGACGGAAGAGACCCAGTACTTC. As protein: CASSLGGTEETQYF. The chain is built from TRBV7-9 and TRBJ2-5; D assignment may be TRBD1 or TRBD2 (5 bases each). The germline gives CDR1 SEHNR, CDR2 FQNEAQ (reference sequence). Trimming removed 1 base at V and 3 bases at J, with 9 bases between. This CDR3 region has 14 residues.

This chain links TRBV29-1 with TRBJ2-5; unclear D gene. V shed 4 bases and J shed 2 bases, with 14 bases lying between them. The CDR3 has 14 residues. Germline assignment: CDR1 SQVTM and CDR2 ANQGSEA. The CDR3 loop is CSVAPPGLQETQYF. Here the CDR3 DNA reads TGCAGCGTTGCTCCTCCGGGCCTTCAAGAGACCCAGTACTTC.

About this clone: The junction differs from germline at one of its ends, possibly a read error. The DNA for the CDR3 is TGTGCCAGCAGCGCGGGAGGGCCCTACGATGAGCAGTTCTTC. It translates to CASSAGGPYDEQFF. The rearrangement links TRBV9 to TRBJ2-1; 8 bases are shared with TRBD2. CDR3 length equals 14 residues. The V gene's germline CDR1 is SGDLS and CDR2 YYNGEE. The full variable domain, in which reference TRBV9 and TRBJ2-1 provide the parts outside the CDR3, is DSGVTQTPKHLITATGQRVTLRCSPRSGDLSVYWYQQSLDQGLQFLIQYYNGEERAKGNILERFSAQQFPDLHSELNLSSLELGDSALYFCASSAGGPYDEQFFGPGTRLTVL.

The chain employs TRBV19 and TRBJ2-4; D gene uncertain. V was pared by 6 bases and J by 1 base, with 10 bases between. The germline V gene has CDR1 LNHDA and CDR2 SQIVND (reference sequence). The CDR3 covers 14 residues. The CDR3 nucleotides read TGTGCCAGTAGCCCCCCTTGGGCCAAAAACATTCAGTACTTC. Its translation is CASSPPWAKNIQYF.